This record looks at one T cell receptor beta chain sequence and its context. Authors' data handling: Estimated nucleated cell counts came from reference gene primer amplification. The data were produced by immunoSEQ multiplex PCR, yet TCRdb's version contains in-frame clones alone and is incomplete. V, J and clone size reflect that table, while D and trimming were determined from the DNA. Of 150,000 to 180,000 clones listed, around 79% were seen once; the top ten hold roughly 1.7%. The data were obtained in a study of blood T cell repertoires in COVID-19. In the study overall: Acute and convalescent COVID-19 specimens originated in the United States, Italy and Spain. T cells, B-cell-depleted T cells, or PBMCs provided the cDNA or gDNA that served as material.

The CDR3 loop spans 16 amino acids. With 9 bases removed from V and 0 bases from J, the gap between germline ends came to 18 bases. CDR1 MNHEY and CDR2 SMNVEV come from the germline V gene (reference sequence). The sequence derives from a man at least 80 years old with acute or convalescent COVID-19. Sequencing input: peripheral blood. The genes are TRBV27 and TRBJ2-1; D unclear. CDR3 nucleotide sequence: TGTGCCAGTAAAGACACTTCCCGTTACTCCTACAATGAGCAGTTCTTC. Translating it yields CASKDTSRYSYNEQFF.